The 18 T cell receptor beta chains below all came from one sample that was sequenced in a study of early T cells in non-severe SARS-CoV-2 infection. In TCRdb, the 5' RACE reads were re-called with MiXCR into one record per CDR3 protein. Of just under 65,000 distinct CDR3 sequences listed, over 4.5% are singletons. Sequencing was performed on whole blood, taken at baseline. These receptors were obtained from an adult who was a healthcare worker with PCR-confirmed SARS-CoV-2 infection or an uninfected control (not recorded which).

This clonotype occurred many times. The rearrangement joins TRBV29-1 to TRBJ2-1, with D tentatively TRBD2 (5 bases). Trimming removed 5 bases from V and 4 bases from J, with 15 bases in between. Germline values: CDR1 SQVTM, CDR2 ANQGSEA. The CDR3 length is 14 residues. The DNA of the CDR3 is TGCAGCGTTACAGCGGAGCCAAGGTACAATGAGCAGTTCTTC. It specifies CSVTAEPRYNEQFF.

Details on this clonotype: The junction does not match germline at one end; this may be a read error. The rearrangement joins TRBV4-3 to TRBJ2-6; TRBD1 matches 7 bases. The CDR3 runs to 19 residues. CDR1 is LGHNA, CDR2 YSLEER, per germline. The CDR3 coding sequence is TGCGCCAACAGCCAAGGGACCGGGACAGAGAGCTCTGGGGCCAACGTCCTGACTTTC. This encodes CANSQGTGTESSGANVLTF.

This clonotype occurred many times. The rearrangement links TRBV4-3 to TRBJ2-3; 10 bases are shared with TRBD1. CDR3 length equals 17 residues. V lost 0 bases and J lost 7; bases outside the gene matches: 10. Germline CDR1 reads LGHNA; CDR2 reads YSLEER. CDR3 coding DNA: TGCGCCAGCAGCCAAGAGTCCCGGGACAGGGGAGAAAATACGCAGTATTTT. Translating it yields CASSQESRDRGENTQYF.

There are many counts of this clonotype. For the CDR3, the DNA is TGTGCCAGCAGCGTAGACCCGGGTGCGACCTACGAGCAGTACTTC. It translates to CASSVDPGATYEQYF. The rearrangement uses TRBV9 and TRBJ2-7; D is unresolved. V shed 0 bases and J shed 2 bases, with 12 bases lying between them. CDR1 and CDR2 (germline): SGDLS, YYNGEE. The CDR3 length is 15 residues.

The J gene is TRBJ2-3, the V gene TRBV20-1; TRBD2 agrees at 9 bases. CDR1 is DFQATT, CDR2 SNEGSKA, per germline (reference sequence). V shed 2 bases, J shed 2 bases, and the junction held 5 bases outside the gene matches. CDR3 length: 15 amino acids. CDR3 in amino acids: CSARLAGLLTDTQYF. In DNA, the CDR3 is TGCAGTGCTAGACTAGCGGGACTACTCACAGATACGCAGTATTTT.

This clonotype was counted many times. The V gene is TRBV28, the J gene TRBJ2-7; 9 bases line up with TRBD2. In germline, CDR1 is MDHEN, CDR2 SYDVKM. V trimming: 3 bases; J trimming: 6 bases; junction bases outside the gene matches: 6. The CDR3 totals 14 residues. Here the CDR3 reads CASSLSLAGREQYF. The CDR3 DNA reads TGTGCCAGCAGTTTGAGCCTAGCGGGACGCGAGCAGTACTTC.

The chain uses TRBV28 and TRBJ2-4, with 8 bases lining up with TRBD1. Germline V gene lookup returns CDR1 MDHEN and CDR2 SYDVKM. The CDR3 covers 21 residues. The V gene end was trimmed by 4 bases and the J gene end by 0 bases; junction bases not matched to a gene: 20. This chain's CDR3 is CASSSRMPTGAGPLAKNIQYF. CDR3 in DNA: TGTGCCAGCAGTTCGCGGATGCCGACAGGGGCGGGCCCCCTAGCCAAAAACATTCAGTACTTC.

This clonotype showed up just a few times. The chain recombines TRBV10-1 with TRBJ2-1, with D unresolved. Germline V CDR1 and CDR2: WNHNN, SYGVQD (reference sequence). The ends were cut back, 5 bases at V and 3 bases at J, with 8 bases in the middle. The CDR3 is 13 residues long. Here the CDR3 reads CASSKRDYNEQFF. The CDR3 nucleotides are TGCGCCAGCAGTAAAAGGGACTACAATGAGCAGTTCTTC.

This clonotype was seen more than once but under ten times. The gene calls are TRBV2 and TRBJ1-2, with D perhaps matching TRBD1 (5 bases). V was clipped by 1 base and J by 4 bases, with 10 bases between them. This CDR3 spans 14 amino acids. Looked up from germline, CDR1 is SNHLY and CDR2 is FYNNEI. The DNA for the CDR3 is TGTGCCAGCAGTGAAGTGCCGGGACCCTATGGCTACACCTTC. Translated, it gives CASSEVPGPYGYTF.

The chain employs TRBV6-5 and TRBJ1-1; D unclear. Trimming took off 3 bases at V and 1 base at J, with 9 bases between the two ends. CDR3 length: 14 amino acids. CDR1 and CDR2 from the germline V gene are MNHEY and SVGAGI. The CDR3 DNA is TGTGCCAGCAGTTATAACGCCAGGAACACTGAAGCTTTCTTT. Its translation: CASSYNARNTEAFF.

The J gene is TRBJ2-7, the V gene TRBV2, with no clear D. This CDR3 comprises 13 residues. The V end was cut by 5 bases, the J end by 0 bases, with 8 bases between. The V gene's germline CDR1 is SNHLY and CDR2 FYNNEI. CDR3 sequence reads: CASSIAGSYEQYF. The CDR3 DNA sequence: TGTGCCAGCAGTATTGCCGGCTCCTACGAGCAGTACTTC.

This clonotype has ten or more counts. CDR3 bases: TGTGCCAGCAGTCAACAGGGCAATCAGCCCCAGCATTTT. It codes for CASSQQGNQPQHF. This chain links TRBV12-3 or TRBV12-4 with TRBJ1-5; D possibly corresponds to TRBD1 (5 bases). Trimming removed 5 bases from V and 2 bases from J, with 7 bases in between. The CDR3 is 13 residues long.

This clonotype was counted at least ten times. This chain connects TRBV10-1 to TRBJ2-1, with D perhaps TRBD1 or TRBD2 (5 bases each). The CDR3 contains 14 residues. Trimming took 5 bases from V and 3 from J, leaving 11 bases between them. The germline V gene encodes CDR1 WNHNN and CDR2 SYGVQD (reference sequence). This CDR3 reads CASSKGSLYNEQFF. CDR3 nucleotides: TGCGCCAGCAGTAAGGGGAGCCTCTACAATGAGCAGTTCTTC.

The chain is built from TRBV3-1 and TRBJ2-5; 8 nucleotides align to TRBD2. V shed 4 bases and J 1 base; nucleotides not matched to a gene: 11. In germline, CDR1 is LGHDT, CDR2 YNNKEL (reference sequence). The CDR3 loop spans 17 amino acids. The CDR3 protein is CASSPFGIAGLQETQYF. For the CDR3, the DNA is TGTGCCAGCAGCCCCTTCGGTATAGCGGGACTCCAAGAGACCCAGTACTTC.

This clonotype was counted between two and nine times. The chain uses TRBV20-1 and TRBJ2-7; D is unclear. V dropped 0 bases and J dropped 5 bases, with 11 bases sitting between them. Per germline, CDR1 DFQATT and CDR2 SNEGSKA (reference sequence). This CDR3 spans 13 amino acids. In nucleotides, the CDR3 is TGCAGTGCTAGAGATTTAGCCGCCCACGAGCAGTACTTC. This codes for CSARDLAAHEQYF.

This clonotype occurred many times. The chain has TRBV5-1 and TRBJ1-1; D remains unclear. V was shortened by 0 bases and J by 6 bases, with 3 bases between the two germline ends. This CDR3 has 11 amino acids. Per germline, CDR1 SGHRS and CDR2 YFSETQ. The CDR3 here is CASSLGAEAFF. DNA of the CDR3: TGCGCCAGCAGCTTGGGGGCTGAAGCTTTCTTT.

This clonotype has ten or more counts. The CDR3 region has the DNA TGCAGCGTTGAAGAGCCCCTCGTAACTAGCGGGAGCAGGTACGAGCAGTACTTC. Translating it yields CSVEEPLVTSGSRYEQYF. The V and J genes are TRBV29-1 and TRBJ2-7; 11 bases fit TRBD2. CDR1 is SQVTM and CDR2 is ANQGSEA in the germline V gene. The CDR3 contains 18 residues. J was trimmed by 4 bases and V by 0 bases; bases with no gene match: 14.

On this clonotype: A much larger clone lies a single base off, so this may be a read error. This chain joins TRBV20-1 and TRBJ2-3; D call uncertain. Trimming stripped 4 bases from V and 0 bases from J, with 5 bases between. CDR3 length: 12 residues. Looked up from germline, CDR1 is DFQATT and CDR2 is SNEGSKA (reference sequence). The CDR3 DNA reads as TGCAGTGCTAACTGGAGCACAGATACGCAGTATTTT. Translating it yields CSANWSTDTQYF.